The 21 T cell receptor beta chains given below trace back to one sample, sequenced in a study of cytotoxic CD8 clonotypes in ibrutinib-treated CLL (dated by TCRdb to the early 2020s). Preparation of the library involved the immunoSEQ multiplex PCR assay. Entries here come from immuneACCESS through TCRdb and include only in-frame sequences with V and J called. Some clones fail to appear in such tables; in the studies checked, an unresolved V gene covers under half of the shortfall, and the cause of the remainder is unknown. The sample table lists about 97,000 clones, approximately 80% of them with a count of one. Clones ranked in the top ten supply under 35% of the sample. The time point label of this sample denotes: about 11 months on ibrutinib. This specimen consisted of PBMCs, obtained after 12 months of ibrutinib treatment. These TCRs come from a human donor with chronic lymphocytic leukemia.

The J gene is TRBJ2-2, the V gene TRBV6-5, with 11 bases matching TRBD1. Losses at the gene ends were 6 bases for V and 5 bases for J; bases not matched to a gene: 5. The germline gives CDR1 MNHEY, CDR2 SVGAGI. The CDR3 covers 15 residues. The CDR3 loop reads CASRGGTGGTGELFF. The CDR3 coding sequence is TGTGCCAGCAGGGGAGGGACAGGGGGAACCGGGGAGCTGTTTTTT.

This clone has more than one count but fewer than ten. V usage is TRBV29-1 and J usage is TRBJ1-2; no definite D call. Germline V gene sequence: CDR1 SQVTM, CDR2 ANQGSEA. V gave up 4 bases and J gave up 5 bases, with 11 bases separating them. The CDR3 runs to 12 residues. Written as DNA, the CDR3 is TGCAGCGTTGCGCGCGCGGGGTATGGCTACACCTTC. This sequence encodes CSVARAGYGYTF.

This clone came up once. The CDR3 DNA sequence: TGTGCCAGCCGACAGGGCGGGGGGGCAAATGAGCAGTTCTTC. It codes for CASRQGGGANEQFF. V gene TRBV11-3 combines with J gene TRBJ2-1, with 9 bases aligning to TRBD2. Trimming at V came to 8 bases and at J to 7 bases, leaving 9 bases not matched to a gene. Germline CDR1 and CDR2: SGHNT and YENEEA. The CDR3 sequence is 14 residues long.

This clone was detected once. J is TRBJ1-2 and V is TRBV28, with 7 bases aligning to TRBD1. The trim removed 2 bases at V and 6 bases at J, leaving 3 bases unmatched. CDR3 length equals 13 residues. Germline CDR1 MDHEN, CDR2 SYDVKM. DNA of the CDR3: TGTGCCAGCAGTTTAGACAGGGTGGATGGCTACACCTTC. Encoded protein: CASSLDRVDGYTF.

The rearrangement uses TRBV6-5 and TRBJ2-7; the D is unclear. CDR3 length equals 12 residues. Germline V lookup: CDR1 MNHEY, CDR2 SVGAGI. V lost 8 bases, J lost 0 bases, and 8 bases lay in between. The CDR3 sequence: CASGRHSYEQYF. The CDR3 DNA sequence: TGTGCCAGCGGGCGGCACTCCTACGAGCAGTACTTC.

This clone was seen just once. The CDR3 sequence: CSVEEGLSGGAGETQYF. CDR3 nucleotide sequence: TGCAGCGTTGAAGAGGGCCTTAGCGGGGGGGCAGGGGAGACCCAGTACTTC. This chain links TRBV29-1 with TRBJ2-5; 11 positions agree with TRBD2. CDR3 length: 17 residues. V lost 0 bases, J lost 5 bases, and 11 bases stayed unmatched. CDR1 SQVTM and CDR2 ANQGSEA come from the germline V gene.

DNA for the CDR3: TGCGCCAGCGGGAGGACTAGCGGGGGGAATGAGCAGTTCTTC. The encoded protein is CASGRTSGGNEQFF. This chain joins TRBV5-1 and TRBJ2-1; 14 nucleotides match TRBD2. Germline values: CDR1 SGHRS, CDR2 YFSETQ. The CDR3 extends over 14 amino acids. V lost 7 bases and J lost 7; bases outside the gene matches: 4.

The chain combines TRBV4-3 with TRBJ2-3; 7 bases are a match to TRBD2. This CDR3 is 16 amino acids long. Trimming at V came to 0 bases and at J to 3 bases, leaving 6 bases not matched to a gene. Germline V lookup: CDR1 LGHNA, CDR2 YSLEER. CDR3 amino acids: CASSQDLRGRTDTQYF. In DNA, the CDR3 is TGCGCCAGCAGCCAAGATCTGCGGGGGAGGACAGATACGCAGTATTTT.

This chain links TRBV4-1 with TRBJ1-1; D is possibly TRBD1 (5 bases). The CDR3 totals 13 residues. V gave up 0 bases and J gave up 9 bases, with 11 bases separating them. Germline V gene data show CDR1 as MGHRA and CDR2 as YSYEKL. For the CDR3, the DNA is TGCGCCAGCAGCCAAGATCCGACAGCCCAAGCTTTCTTT. Translated: CASSQDPTAQAFF.

This clone was seen only a few times. The chain carries TRBV19 and TRBJ1-2; D uncertain. V lost 6 bases, J lost 4 bases, and 21 bases lay in between. The CDR3 loop spans 16 amino acids. The germline gives CDR1 LNHDA, CDR2 SQIVND (reference sequence). The CDR3 nucleotides read TGTGCCAGTAGCCGCACCGTTCCAACCGACCCCTATGGCTACACCTTC. Its translation is CASSRTVPTDPYGYTF.

This sequence joins TRBV6-1 and TRBJ1-1; TRBD1 matches 9 bases. J lost 8 bases, V lost 6 bases, and 7 bases had no gene match. Germline CDR1 reads MNHNS; CDR2 reads SASEGT. This CDR3 contains 13 residues. The CDR3 coding sequence is TGTGCCAGCAGAATCCCGGGGACAGGGGAAGCTTTCTTT. Translated: CASRIPGTGEAFF.

The V gene is TRBV5-6, the J gene TRBJ2-6; 7 nucleotides agree with TRBD1. The V gene's germline CDR1 is SGHDT and CDR2 YYEEEE. V was pared by 0 bases and J by 0 bases, with 6 bases of the junction left unmatched. This CDR3 is built from 18 residues. The CDR3 DNA follows: TGTGCCAGCAGCTTGGCCGGGACAGCCTACTCTGGGGCCAACGTCCTGACTTTC. Translation: CASSLAGTAYSGANVLTF.

The chain uses TRBV7-2 and TRBJ1-2; 7 positions match TRBD1. Per the germline V gene, CDR1 is SGHTA and CDR2 is FQGNSA. This CDR3 contains 14 residues. J gave up 4 bases and V 6 bases, and 8 bases lay outside the gene matches. Here the CDR3 reads CASRGGPGIYGYTF. The CDR3 DNA reads as TGTGCCAGCAGAGGGGGCCCCGGGATCTATGGCTACACCTTC. The variable domain in full, with the rest retrieved from reference TRBV7-2 and TRBJ1-2, is GAGVSQSPSNKVTEKGKDVELRCDPISGHTALYWYRQSLGQGLEFLIYFQGNSAPDKSGLPSDRFSAERTGGSVSTLTIQRTQQEDSAVYLCASRGGPGIYGYTFGSGTRLTVV.

The V and J genes are TRBV7-9 and TRBJ1-4; D possibly corresponds to TRBD1 (6 bases). V was pared by 4 bases and J by 17 bases, with 17 bases between. The germline CDR1 and CDR2 sequences are SEHNR and FQNEAQ (reference sequence). This CDR3 has 12 residues. The chain's CDR3 is CASSYPQGPRFF. The CDR3 coding sequence is TGTGCCAGCAGCTATCCACAGGGCCCACGTTTTTTT.

The V gene is TRBV7-9, the J gene TRBJ2-2; 7 bases fit TRBD2. The CDR3 length is 17 residues. Germline CDR1 is SEHNR and CDR2 is FQNEAQ (reference sequence). V was clipped by 1 base and J by 3 bases; unmatched bases: 8. In nucleotides, the CDR3 is TGTGCCAGCAGCTTAGATATGGGAGGGGCCTACACCGGGGAGCTGTTTTTT. It specifies CASSLDMGGAYTGELFF.

The chain employs TRBV20-1 and TRBJ2-5, with D unresolved. The CDR3 has 11 amino acids. Germline-derived CDR1 and CDR2 are DFQATT and SNEGSKA (reference sequence). The ends were cut back, 5 bases at V and 5 bases at J, with 9 bases in the middle. The CDR3: CSAGVFETQYF. CDR3 bases: TGCAGTGCTGGGGTCTTTGAGACCCAGTACTTC.

V usage is TRBV19 and J usage is TRBJ1-3; D remains unclear. From germline, CDR1 is LNHDA and CDR2 SQIVND (reference sequence). V lost 7 bases, J lost 0 bases, and 16 bases lay in between. The CDR3 loop spans 16 amino acids. CDR3 region: CASTDNSLSSGNTIYF. CDR3 coding DNA: TGTGCCAGTACGGATAACAGCCTAAGCTCTGGAAACACCATATATTTT.

This chain links TRBV7-3 with TRBJ2-5; D gene ambiguous. This CDR3 contains 13 residues. Germline loops: CDR1 SGHTA, CDR2 FQGTGA. V was pared by 2 bases and J by 4 bases, with 8 bases between. The CDR3 loop reads CASSLGVGETQYF. Here the CDR3 DNA reads TGTGCCAGCAGCTTAGGGGTCGGAGAGACCCAGTACTTC.

The rearrangement joins TRBV6-1 to TRBJ2-7; 10 positions agree with TRBD2. The J segment lost 2 bases and the V segment lost 3 bases, leaving 7 bases of the junction unmatched. The CDR3 loop spans 16 amino acids. The germline CDR1 and CDR2 sequences are MNHNS and SASEGT. The CDR3 DNA sequence: TGTGCCAGCAGTGATATGATAGCGGGGGGCACCTACGAGCAGTACTTC. Encoded protein: CASSDMIAGGTYEQYF.

This chain joins TRBV6-5 and TRBJ1-1; D is unclear. The CDR3 covers 15 residues. Germline lookup yields CDR1 MNHEY and CDR2 SVGAGI. V was shortened by 4 bases and J by 0 bases, with 12 bases between the two germline ends. The CDR3 DNA reads as TGTGCCAGCAGTTCCCTTTCCCATGTGAACACTGAAGCTTTCTTT. It specifies CASSSLSHVNTEAFF.

This clone showed up just a few times. The chain has TRBV11-3 and TRBJ2-1; weak D call: TRBD2 (5 bases). Germline V gene sequence: CDR1 SGHNT, CDR2 YENEEA. The V end was cut by 4 bases, the J end by 0 bases, with 10 bases between. The CDR3 totals 15 residues. The CDR3 region is CASSSEGGSYNEQFF. The CDR3 DNA reads as TGTGCCAGCAGCTCCGAGGGCGGCTCCTACAATGAGCAGTTCTTC.